This section outlines one T cell receptor beta chain sequence together with its context. Library preparation (for TCRbeta) was performed with unique molecular identifiers. MiXCR, run by TCRdb on the PCR reads, gives a single entry per CDR3 protein. The sample lists approximately 400,000 distinct CDR3 sequences; roughly a tenth were seen once. This record belongs to a study of T-cell reconstitution after alpha-beta-depleted transplantation in children. The V and J ends lost 4 bases and 6 bases, in that order; junction bases with no gene match: 8. The germline V gene has CDR1 MNHEY and CDR2 SVGAGI. The CDR3 totals 15 residues.

The chain recombines TRBV6-5 with TRBJ1-2; TRBD1 matches 10 bases. The receptor comes from a human donor who donated a stem cell graft to a child with acute myeloid leukemia. Source: PBMCs from the stem cell graft donor, taken from the stem cell graft. In DNA, the CDR3 is TGTGCCAGCAGTTCGACCGTGACAGGGGGCAATGGCTACACCTTC. Encoded protein: CASSSTVTGGNGYTF.